The 27 T cell receptor beta chains below come from one sample, sequenced in a study of blood T cell repertoires in COVID-19. Only in-frame clones appear in the TCRdb table, and some are missing; sequencing was by immunoSEQ multiplex PCR. The sample includes 200,000 to 250,000 clones, 70% to 85% of them seen just once. The specimen sequenced was PBMCs or T cells enriched from blood (not recorded which). Receptors originate from a woman in her sixties who had recovered from COVID-19.

This clone occurred a few times. CDR3 nucleotides: TGTGCCAGCAGTTTTACGTCAGGGGGTGCTAACTATGGCTACACCTTC. Translating gives CASSFTSGGANYGYTF. The chain employs TRBV27 and TRBJ1-2; 7 nucleotides align to TRBD1. Trimming cost V 3 bases and J 0 bases; bases outside gene matches: 7. Germline V gene sequence: CDR1 MNHEY, CDR2 SMNVEV (reference sequence). This CDR3 is built from 16 residues.

The chain combines TRBV5-1 with TRBJ1-1, with D tentatively TRBD1 (5 bases). V shed 5 bases and J shed 5 bases, with 16 bases lying between them. From germline, CDR1 is SGHRS and CDR2 YFSETQ. The CDR3 extends over 14 amino acids. CDR3: CASRRSWGVTEAFF. CDR3 DNA: TGCGCCAGCAGACGCTCATGGGGCGTTACTGAAGCTTTCTTT.

This clone was seen only a few times. The chain has TRBV5-1 and TRBJ1-5, with unresolved D. Germline loops: CDR1 SGHRS, CDR2 YFSETQ. CDR3 size: 11 residues. Here the CDR3 DNA reads TGCGCGCACAGAAGCAATCAGCCCCAGCATTTT. This codes for CAHRSNQPQHF. Drawing the rest from reference TRBV5-1 and TRBJ1-5, the complete variable domain is KAGVTQTPRYLIKTRGQQVTLSCSPISGHRSVSWYQQTPGQGLQFLFEYFSETQRNKGNFPGRFSGRQFSNSRSEMNVSTLELGDSALYLCAHRSNQPQHFGDGTRLSIL.

V gene TRBV5-1 combines with J gene TRBJ2-3, with D possibly being TRBD1 (5 bases). This CDR3 is built from 14 residues. V lost 0 bases and J 2 bases, leaving 7 bases between the germline ends. The V gene's germline CDR1 is SGHRS and CDR2 YFSETQ. The chain's CDR3 is CASSLGQPTDTQYF. The CDR3 nucleotides read TGCGCCAGCAGCTTGGGACAGCCCACAGATACGCAGTATTTT.

This clone was detected only a few times. V usage is TRBV5-1 and J usage is TRBJ1-5, with D perhaps matching TRBD1 (5 bases). Trimming left V 4 bases short and J 0 bases short, with 8 bases between. The CDR3 covers 14 residues. The germline gives CDR1 SGHRS, CDR2 YFSETQ. The CDR3 bases are TGCGCCAGCAGCCTGGACACTAGCAATCAGCCCCAGCATTTT. Translating gives CASSLDTSNQPQHF.

This CDR3 is CASSPRQGVYEQYF. The DNA for the CDR3 is TGTGCCAGCTCACCCCGACAGGGGGTATACGAGCAGTACTTC. The chain employs TRBV18 and TRBJ2-7, with TRBD1 matching over 9 bases. Germline V gene lookup returns CDR1 KGHSH and CDR2 LQKENI. V lost 3 bases to trimming and J lost 4 bases; unmatched junction nucleotides: 4. The CDR3 has 14 residues.

The rearrangement uses TRBV7-9 and TRBJ1-1; no definite D call. The germline V and J ends were trimmed by 1 base and 5 bases, with 11 bases remaining between them. Germline CDR1 and CDR2: SEHNR and FQNEAQ (reference sequence). This CDR3 region has 14 residues. CDR3 protein: CASSLERRGTEAFF. CDR3 in DNA: TGTGCCAGCAGCTTAGAGCGGCGCGGAACTGAAGCTTTCTTT.

The genes are TRBV19 and TRBJ2-6; TRBD1 matches 10 bases. V lost 3 bases to trimming and J lost 2 bases; unmatched junction nucleotides: 7. CDR1 is LNHDA and CDR2 is SQIVND in the germline V gene (reference sequence). This CDR3 comprises 18 residues. The CDR3 reads CASSIQGTGVAGANVLTF. Here the CDR3 DNA reads TGTGCCAGTAGTATCCAAGGGACAGGGGTCGCTGGGGCCAACGTCCTGACTTTC.

CDR3 DNA sequence: TGCGCCAGCAGCCCCTACCCGGGACAGGGAGATGGCTACACCTTC. It codes for CASSPYPGQGDGYTF. J is TRBJ1-2 and V is TRBV5-1; 9 nucleotides match TRBD1. Trimming removed 4 bases from V and 6 bases from J; junction bases left unmatched: 10. This CDR3 is built from 15 residues. Looked up from germline, CDR1 is SGHRS and CDR2 is YFSETQ.

The chain couples TRBV6-4 to TRBJ2-6; D is uncertain. Deletions cut 3 bases from V and 3 bases from J, with 9 bases between. CDR3 size: 15 residues. The germline CDR1 and CDR2 sequences are MRHNA and SNTAGT. The CDR3 nucleotides read TGTGCCAGCAGTGATTTCCTTAGTGGGGCCAACGTCCTGACTTTC. Translated: CASSDFLSGANVLTF.

The chain links TRBV3-1 (or the pseudogene TRBV3-2) to TRBJ1-1, with D possibly TRBD1 on 5 matching bases. Trimming pared 2 bases from V and 0 bases from J, leaving 10 bases between. The CDR3 loop spans 15 amino acids. Germline V lookup: CDR1 LGHDT, CDR2 YNNKEL (reference sequence). DNA of the CDR3: TGTGCCAGCAGCCAACCAGGGTCGGTGAACACTGAAGCTTTCTTT. As protein: CASSQPGSVNTEAFF.

CDR3 loop: CASTRDRWNTEAFF. In DNA, the CDR3 is TGTGCCAGCACCAGGGACAGGTGGAACACTGAAGCTTTCTTT. The V gene is TRBV6-5, the J gene TRBJ1-1; 8 bases fit TRBD1. CDR1 is MNHEY, CDR2 SVGAGI, per germline. The V segment lost 7 bases and the J segment 1 base; nucleotides outside the gene matches: 5. The CDR3 sequence is 14 residues long.

This sequence joins TRBV2 and TRBJ1-5; the match to TRBD1 covers 11 bases. The CDR3 loop spans 14 amino acids. J lost 2 bases, V lost 9 bases, and 3 bases had no gene match. Germline CDR1 SNHLY, CDR2 FYNNEI. This CDR3 reads CASGDRGGNQPQHF. The DNA for the CDR3 is TGTGCCAGTGGGGACAGGGGGGGCAATCAGCCCCAGCATTTT.

J is TRBJ1-2 and V is TRBV7-3, with 10 nucleotides matching TRBD1. J gave up 4 bases and V 5 bases, and 7 bases lay outside the gene matches. CDR1 and CDR2 from the germline V gene are SGHTA and FQGTGA. There are 15 residues in the CDR3. CDR3 loop: CASSAGTGEGYGYTF. The CDR3 bases are TGTGCCAGCAGCGCCGGGACAGGGGAGGGCTATGGCTACACCTTC.

The rearrangement joins TRBV6-5 to TRBJ2-7; no clear D gene. The V end lost 0 bases, the J end lost 3 bases, and 9 bases lay between the germline ends. CDR1 and CDR2 from the germline V gene are MNHEY and SVGAGI. The CDR3 extends over 14 amino acids. CDR3 nucleotide sequence: TGTGCCAGCAGTTACTCCACAGTAGGCTACGAGCAGTACTTC. The encoded protein is CASSYSTVGYEQYF.

This chain uses TRBV3-1 (or the pseudogene TRBV3-2) with TRBJ2-3; 14 bases align to TRBD2. The CDR3 is 17 amino acids. CDR1 is LGHDT and CDR2 is YNNKEL in the germline V gene (reference sequence). V was pared by 3 bases and J by 4 bases, with 6 bases of the junction left unmatched. CDR3 sequence reads: CASSQTGLAGGSDTQYF. CDR3 DNA: TGTGCCAGCAGCCAGACCGGACTAGCGGGAGGATCAGATACGCAGTATTTT.

The chain is built from TRBV7-2 and TRBJ2-3; the D gene is possibly TRBD2 (5 bases). CDR1 and CDR2 from the germline V gene are SGHTA and FQGNSA. The CDR3 sequence is 16 residues long. Trimming pared 5 bases from V and 0 bases from J, leaving 15 bases between. This CDR3 reads CASSPPGVVSTDTQYF. The CDR3 region has the DNA TGTGCCAGCAGCCCCCCCGGGGTAGTCAGCACAGATACGCAGTATTTT.

The CDR3 region is CASSLSTSGRYGYTF. DNA for the CDR3: TGTGCCAGCAGTTTATCGACCTCAGGCCGCTATGGCTACACCTTC. This chain joins TRBV27 and TRBJ1-2, with unresolved D. The CDR3 loop spans 15 amino acids. V lost 0 bases and J lost 4, with 12 bases in between. Germline assignment: CDR1 MNHEY and CDR2 SMNVEV (reference sequence).

The chain links TRBV5-4 to TRBJ2-7; the match to TRBD1 covers 8 bases. Per germline, CDR1 SGHNT and CDR2 YYREEE (reference sequence). Unmatched junction bases numbered 12, after V lost 3 bases and J lost 4 bases. The CDR3 is made up of 16 amino acids. The CDR3 region has the DNA TGTGCCAGCAGCTCGGCTGGACAGGGTCGAAGGTACGAGCAGTACTTC. Amino acids: CASSSAGQGRRYEQYF.

This chain connects TRBV5-5 to TRBJ2-3, with no clear D. CDR3 size: 14 residues. With 0 bases removed from V and 2 bases from J, the gap between germline ends came to 7 bases. From germline, CDR1 is SGHKS and CDR2 YYEKEE (reference sequence). The CDR3 is CASSLEHHTDTQYF. CDR3 coding DNA: TGTGCCAGCAGCTTGGAACACCACACAGATACGCAGTATTTT.

This rearrangement joins TRBV6-2 or TRBV6-3 to TRBJ2-7; D is undetermined. Germline V gene data show CDR1 as MNHEY and CDR2 as SVGEGT. This CDR3 has 14 amino acids. Trimming shortened V by 4 bases and J by 5 bases, and 15 bases separated the two germline ends. In DNA form, the CDR3 reads TGTGCCAGCAGTTTAGGAACGGAGAGGAACGAGCAGTACTTC. It encodes CASSLGTERNEQYF.

The rearrangement joins TRBV14 to TRBJ2-1; 8 nucleotides line up with TRBD2. The CDR3 sequence is 16 residues long. Germline CDR1 and CDR2: SGHDN and FVKESK. The V and J ends lost 3 bases and 4 bases, in that order; junction bases with no gene match: 8. The CDR3 bases are TGTGCCAGCAGCCAGCGACTAGCGTTCCTATACAATGAGCAGTTCTTC. Translation gives CASSQRLAFLYNEQFF. Supplemented by reference TRBV14 and TRBJ2-1, the full variable domain reads EAGVTQFPSHSVIEKGQTVTLRCDPISGHDNLYWYRRVMGKEIKFLLHFVKESKQDESGMPNNRFLAERTGGTYSTLKVQPAELEDSGVYFCASSQRLAFLYNEQFFGPGTRLTVL.

This chain uses TRBV11-2 with TRBJ2-5, with 7 bases lining up with TRBD1. The V segment lost 5 bases and the J segment 2 bases; nucleotides outside the gene matches: 5. This CDR3 is 14 amino acids long. Germline CDR1 SGHAT, CDR2 FQNNGV. As DNA, the CDR3 is TGTGCCAGCAGCCCACAGGGGTCTCAAGAGACCCAGTACTTC. Its translation: CASSPQGSQETQYF.

V is TRBV19 and J is TRBJ2-3; TRBD2 matches at 10 bases. The CDR3 contains 14 residues. Germline-derived CDR1 and CDR2 are LNHDA and SQIVND (reference sequence). The junction had 5 bases not matched to a gene; V was cut back by 6 bases and J by 5 bases. The CDR3 region has the DNA TGTGCCAGTAGGGCTAGCGGGAGCGGAGATACGCAGTATTTT. This translates into CASRASGSGDTQYF.

CDR3 protein: CASSLFSGQGYYGYTF. CDR3 bases: TGTGCCAGCAGCTTATTTTCCGGACAGGGGTACTATGGCTACACCTTC. V gene TRBV5-4 combines with J gene TRBJ1-2, with 9 bases that match TRBD1. The V gene end was trimmed by 2 bases and the J gene end by 3 bases; junction bases not matched to a gene: 8. The germline CDR1 and CDR2 sequences are SGHNT and YYREEE (reference sequence). This CDR3 contains 16 residues. The variable domain in full, with the rest retrieved from reference TRBV5-4 and TRBJ1-2, is ETGVTQSPTHLIKTRGQQVTLRCSSQSGHNTVSWYQQALGQGPQFIFQYYREEENGRGNFPPRFSGLQFPNYSSELNVNALELDDSALYLCASSLFSGQGYYGYTFGSGTRLTVV.

The J gene is TRBJ1-6, the V gene TRBV7-3; weak D call: TRBD1 (6 bases). The CDR3 spans 14 residues. Germline loops: CDR1 SGHTA, CDR2 FQGTGA. Trimming removed 5 bases from V and 6 bases from J, with 11 bases in between. CDR3 nucleotides: TGTGCCAGCAGCGACGGACAGAGTAATTCACCCCTCCACTTT. Translation gives CASSDGQSNSPLHF.

The chain employs TRBV29-1 and TRBJ2-1, with D possibly being TRBD2 (6 bases). CDR1 and CDR2 (germline): SQVTM, ANQGSEA. The V and J ends lost 6 bases and 6 bases respectively, with 12 bases between them. The CDR3 has 12 residues. CDR3 nucleotide sequence: TGCAGCGTCAACAAGCGGGCCAATGAGCAGTTCTTC. Protein: CSVNKRANEQFF.